Reported below is one T cell receptor (beta chain). This record belongs to a study of blood T cell repertoires in COVID-19. Study as a whole: There were acute and convalescent COVID-19 samples, and they came from the United States, Italy and Spain. Sources were T cells, B-cell-depleted T cells, or PBMCs; the material itself was cDNA or gDNA.

V lost 3 bases to trimming and J lost 3 bases, with 6 bases between them. This CDR3 has 13 residues. Germline V gives CDR1 PRHDT, CDR2 FYEKMQ (reference sequence). Study processing details: Amplification of reference gene primers provided the estimated nucleated cell counts. Produced via immunoSEQ multiplex PCR; TCRdb's table is partial and in-frame only. That table furnishes V, J and clone size, whereas the DNA furnished D and trimming. The profile shows approximately 290,000 clones, about 89% of them singletons. Sample: peripheral blood. The chain employs TRBV13 and TRBJ2-1, with D uncertain. The receptor was isolated from a man aged 25 to 40 with acute or convalescent COVID-19. CDR3 nucleotides: TGTGCCAGCAGCTTCCTAATCTACAATGAGCAGTTCTTC. Protein sequence: CASSFLIYNEQFF.